Listed below are T cell receptor beta chains from one sample, sequenced in a study of control samples from healthy donors and cancer patients. Repertoires were generated with immunoSEQ multiplex PCR, while TCRdb's copy carries only in-frame clones and drops some. The table lists 150,000 to 200,000 clones, approximately 90% of them singletons, with 1.4% in the top ten. Sequencing was done on a sample of blood. The receptors were gathered from a man aged 25-45 years in good health. CDR3s include the opening cysteine and the closing phenylalanine or tryptophan. The D gene is left open where the match is weak. Size is stated for part of the rows, as once, few or many counts, or as a class when the clone is expanded.

d_call j_call clone_size v_call cdr3_aa cdr3_nt
TRBD2 TRBJ2-5 . TRBV5-1 CASSLLARGGGETQYF TGCGCCAGCAGCTTGCTTGCGCGGGGGGGCGGAGAGACCCAGTACTTC
TRBD2 TRBJ2-2 . TRBV6-4 CASSPTSGGAGTGELFF TGTGCCAGCAGTCCGACTAGCGGGGGGGCAGGCACCGGGGAGCTGTTTTTT
. TRBJ1-6 few TRBV30 CAWSVRRGDSPLHF TGTGCCTGGAGTGTACGGAGGGGGGATTCACCCCTCCACTTT
TRBD2 TRBJ2-3 . TRBV5-1 CASNGGGDTDTQYF TGCGCCAGCAATGGCGGGGGAGACACAGATACGCAGTATTTT
TRBD1 TRBJ1-2 . TRBV7-8 CASSVSGTGYGYTF TGTGCCAGCAGCGTCTCCGGGACAGGCTATGGCTACACCTTC
TRBD1 TRBJ1-1 . TRBV6-4 CASSDTGQGDMNTEAFF TGTGCCAGCAGTGATACCGGACAGGGGGACATGAACACTGAAGCTTTCTTT
. TRBJ2-7 . TRBV12-3/TRBV12-4 CASSPGLPYEQYF TGTGCCAGCAGTCCGGGACTTCCATACGAGCAGTACTTC
. TRBJ1-2 . TRBV20-1 CSASLMDGYTF TGCAGTGCCTCGCTTATGGATGGCTACACCTTC
TRBD1 TRBJ1-1 . TRBV6-5 CASGRGRTEAFF TGTGCCAGCGGCAGGGGGCGGACTGAAGCTTTCTTT
. TRBJ1-2 . TRBV9 CASSGNKGGVTNYGYTF TGTGCCAGCAGCGGAAACAAAGGGGGGGTGACTAACTATGGCTACACCTTC
. TRBJ1-3 . TRBV7-9 CAGGDLRSGNTIYF TGTGCCGGGGGGGATCTGCGCTCTGGAAACACCATATATTTT
. TRBJ1-2 . TRBV5-1 CASSATGQVAYGYTF TGCGCCAGCAGCGCGACAGGCCAGGTCGCTTATGGCTACACCTTC
. TRBJ2-7 . TRBV7-8 CASSSPTYNTGKSISYEQYF TGTGCCAGCAGCTCCCCAACGTATAATACAGGGAAATCCATTTCCTACGAGCAGTACTTC
. TRBJ1-1 . TRBV29-1 CSVSSMNTEAFF TGCAGCGTTAGCAGTATGAACACTGAAGCTTTCTTT
. TRBJ1-1 . TRBV29-1 CSVGLGQATEAFF TGCAGCGTTGGTCTTGGGCAGGCCACTGAAGCTTTCTTT
. TRBJ2-1 . TRBV10-3 CAISESTRDEQFF TGTGCCATCAGTGAGTCGACTCGGGACGAGCAGTTCTTC
. TRBJ2-2 . TRBV5-5 CASSLARAANTGELFF TGTGCCAGCAGCTTGGCCAGAGCGGCGAACACCGGGGAGCTGTTTTTT
TRBD1 TRBJ1-2 few TRBV12-3/TRBV12-4 CASSTGELYGYTF TGTGCCAGCAGTACAGGGGAACTCTATGGCTACACCTTC
. TRBJ1-3 few TRBV9 CASSYLQGNTIYF TGTGCCAGCTCCTACCTCCAGGGAAACACCATATATTTT
. TRBJ1-2 . TRBV7-9 CASSGNLGYGYTF TGTGCCAGCAGTGGCAACCTTGGCTATGGCTACACCTTC